What follows describes a single TCR beta chain. This CDR3 contains 15 residues. Germline V lookup: CDR1 SGHAT, CDR2 FQNNGV. The V segment lost 5 bases and the J segment 1 base; nucleotides outside the gene matches: 4. This sample stems from a study of cytomegalovirus exposure and HLA in healthy donors. PCR amplification relied on 60 Vbeta primers (plus 13 Jbeta primers). Profiled with immunoSEQ multiplex PCR; TCRdb holds only in-frame clones, not every one. The sample lists 190,000 or so clones; 80% were seen once. The J gene is TRBJ2-5, the V gene TRBV11-2; 10 bases map to TRBD1. The specimen was PBMCs. The clonotype originates from a boy aged 10-17 years in good health and CMV-seronegative. The CDR3 nucleotides are TGTGCCAGCAGCGCCCGGGACAGGGGCCAAGAGACCCAGTACTTC. It encodes CASSARDRGQETQYF.